A single sample gave rise to the 10 T cell receptor beta chains below, sequenced in a study of T cell responses to AZD1222 COVID-19 vaccine. The method was immunoSEQ multiplex PCR; TCRdb's version includes in-frame clones alone and lacks a portion of them. The repertoire holds some 99,000 clones, with roughly 83% as singletons. The sequencing here drew on peripheral blood, taken 28 days after the second AZD1222 dose. These receptor sequences come from an adult who received the AZD1222 COVID-19 vaccine.

CDR3 sequence: CASSFKHGQGLYEQYF. Here the CDR3 DNA reads TGTGCCAGCAGCTTTAAACACGGACAGGGCCTCTACGAGCAGTACTTC. The chain links TRBV5-4 to TRBJ2-7, with 8 bases that match TRBD1. This CDR3 is 16 amino acids long. Germline lookup yields CDR1 SGHNT and CDR2 YYREEE (reference sequence). The V gene end was trimmed by 2 bases and the J gene end by 3 bases; junction bases not matched to a gene: 10.

This rearrangement joins TRBV18 to TRBJ1-5; TRBD1 matches 8 bases. The ends lost 5 bases at V and 6 bases at J; junction bases unmatched: 6. The CDR3 has 14 residues. The V gene's germline CDR1 is KGHSH and CDR2 LQKENI. In nucleotides, the CDR3 is TGTGCCAGCTCAAGGACAGGGCGGGGTCAGCCCCAGCATTTT. It is translated as CASSRTGRGQPQHF.

V is TRBV5-6 and J is TRBJ2-2, with unresolved D. This CDR3 is 12 amino acids long. The V gene's germline CDR1 is SGHDT and CDR2 YYEEEE. The V end lost 5 bases, the J end lost 4 bases, and 6 bases lay between the germline ends. The CDR3 bases are TGTGCCAGCAGGCGGAGCACCGGGGAGCTGTTTTTT. This sequence encodes CASRRSTGELFF.

In this sample, this clone turned up once. The chain links TRBV6-2 or TRBV6-3 to TRBJ2-7, with 7 bases fitting TRBD1. With V trimmed by 5 bases and J by 2 bases, 9 bases remained unmatched. CDR1 is MNHEY and CDR2 is SVGEGT in the germline V gene. The CDR3 contains 15 residues. The CDR3 is CASSKTGQRTYEQYF. CDR3 sequence (DNA): TGTGCCAGCAGTAAGACGGGACAGCGAACCTACGAGCAGTACTTC.

CDR3: CASSLAGQGTDTQYF. As DNA, the CDR3 is TGCGCCAGCAGCTTGGCCGGGCAGGGAACAGATACGCAGTATTTT. This chain connects TRBV5-1 to TRBJ2-3; D may be TRBD1 (5 bases). The CDR3 runs 15 residues. The germline V and J ends were trimmed by 0 bases and 3 bases, with 11 bases remaining between them. Germline V gene data show CDR1 as SGHRS and CDR2 as YFSETQ.

The gene calls are TRBV30 and TRBJ2-7; 10 positions match TRBD2. CDR3 size: 14 residues. V was clipped by 3 bases and J by 2 bases; unmatched bases: 4. CDR1 GTSNPN and CDR2 SVGIG come from the germline V gene (reference sequence). CDR3 in amino acids: CAWSPTSGAYEQYF. The CDR3 bases are TGTGCCTGGAGCCCAACTAGCGGGGCCTACGAGCAGTACTTC.

V gene TRBV5-6 combines with J gene TRBJ2-3; D remains ambiguous. Germline-derived CDR1 and CDR2 are SGHDT and YYEEEE. The CDR3 has 15 amino acids. V was cut by 0 bases and J by 1 base, with 9 bases left in between. The chain's CDR3 is CASSLDPGGTDTQYF. DNA for the CDR3: TGTGCCAGCAGCTTGGATCCAGGTGGCACAGATACGCAGTATTTT.

The rearrangement joins TRBV19 to TRBJ2-2, with 14 positions matching TRBD2. Germline V gene lookup returns CDR1 LNHDA and CDR2 SQIVND (reference sequence). V was clipped by 10 bases and J by 5 bases; unmatched bases: 3. This CDR3 contains 14 residues. In DNA form, the CDR3 reads TGTGCCACCGGGACTAGCGGGAGAACCGGGGAGCTGTTTTTT. Amino acid sequence: CATGTSGRTGELFF.

V and J are TRBV2 and TRBJ1-2; a weak D match, TRBD1 (5 bases). The V gene's germline CDR1 is SNHLY and CDR2 FYNNEI. This CDR3 is 16 amino acids long. Trimming cost V 6 bases and J 0 bases, with 17 bases left between them. The CDR3 loop reads CASRPGRSLTNYGYTF. As DNA, the CDR3 is TGTGCCAGCAGGCCGGGACGGAGCCTAACTAACTATGGCTACACCTTC.

The V gene is TRBV7-9, the J gene TRBJ1-5; D ambiguous. In germline, CDR1 is SEHNR, CDR2 FQNEAQ (reference sequence). The CDR3 runs 14 residues. V was pared by 1 base and J by 0 bases, with 4 bases between. The CDR3 bases are TGTGCCAGCAGCTTAGGTCATAGCAATCAGCCCCAGCATTTT. It translates to CASSLGHSNQPQHF.